This note documents a single TCR beta chain sequence. TCRdb re-analyzed the 5' RACE reads; it lists each CDR3 protein once, without DNA. The sample table sets out hundreds of thousands of distinct CDR3 sequences. Germline V gene lookup returns CDR1 DFQATT and CDR2 SNEGSKA (reference sequence). CDR3 length: 11 residues. The source of the sample is a study of T cells expressing NK-cell markers. This chain joins TRBV20-1 and TRBJ1-4. Source material: blood T cells: a sorted CD56 or NKG2C T cell subset, CD4+ or CD8+ T cells, or bulk PBMC T cells (not recorded which). The TCR originated in a woman aged 18 to 75 in good health. The CDR3 is CSAGVGEKLFF.